This is a list of T cell receptor beta chains from one sample in a study of T-cell reconstitution after alpha-beta-depleted transplantation in children. One entry per CDR3 protein, called by TCRdb with MiXCR from the PCR reads. The sample yields some 840,000 distinct CDR3 sequences, around 15% seen once. Sequenced material: PBMCs, mostly from graft donor cells, taken 360 days after TCRalphabeta/CD19-depleted stem cell transplant. Source of these receptors: a male patient aged 10-17 years who had a stem cell transplant for acute lymphoblastic leukemia, so the T cells may come from the graft donor. CDR3s include the opening cysteine and the closing phenylalanine or tryptophan. A D gene is named only where the DNA matches it firmly. The size entry is marked missing in some rows and otherwise reads once, few, many or a size class.

NA	TRBV4-2	TRBJ1-3	many	CASSQRADRHSGNTIYF	TGTGCCAGCTCCCAGCGCGCGGACCGCCACTCTGGAAACACCATATATTTT
TRBD2	TRBV6-2/TRBV6-3	TRBJ2-3	few	CASSFYPGLAGSTDTQYF	TGTGCCAGCAGTTTCTACCCGGGACTAGCGGGAAGCACAGATACGCAGTATTTT
TRBD2	TRBV7-9	TRBJ2-7	NA	CASTREGEIYEQYF	TGTGCCAGCACACGGGAGGGGGAGATCTACGAGCAGTACTTC
TRBD2	TRBV4-1	TRBJ2-7	NA	CASSQDAPGVAGSYEQYF	TGCGCCAGCAGCCAAGATGCCCCCGGGGTAGCGGGCTCCTACGAGCAGTACTTC
TRBD2	TRBV2	TRBJ2-2	NA	CASRGLINTGELFF	TGTGCCAGCAGGGGACTAATTAACACCGGGGAGCTGTTTTTT
TRBD1	TRBV7-9	TRBJ2-5	NA	CASSYFRGGVGETQYF	TGTGCCAGCAGCTACTTCCGAGGGGGCGTTGGAGAGACCCAGTACTTC
NA	TRBV6-6	TRBJ2-7	NA	CASSYYQTYEQYF	TGTGCCAGCAGTTACTACCAGACCTACGAGCAGTACTTC
TRBD2	TRBV7-6	TRBJ2-7	NA	CASSLGSRLGLAGGPRYF	TGTGCCAGCAGCTTAGGATCCAGACTCGGACTAGCGGGAGGGCCTAGGTACTTC
NA	TRBV29-1	TRBJ2-5	few	CSVLGGGHQETQYF	TGCAGCGTTTTGGGGGGGGGGCACCAAGAGACCCAGTACTTC
TRBD2	TRBV20-1	TRBJ2-7	few	CSAWTTSGSSLIYEQYF	TGCAGTGCCTGGACTACTAGCGGGAGTAGCCTGATCTACGAGCAGTACTTC
NA	TRBV20-1	TRBJ1-4	NA	CSARDWGANEKLFF	TGCAGTGCTAGAGATTGGGGAGCTAATGAAAAACTGTTTTTT